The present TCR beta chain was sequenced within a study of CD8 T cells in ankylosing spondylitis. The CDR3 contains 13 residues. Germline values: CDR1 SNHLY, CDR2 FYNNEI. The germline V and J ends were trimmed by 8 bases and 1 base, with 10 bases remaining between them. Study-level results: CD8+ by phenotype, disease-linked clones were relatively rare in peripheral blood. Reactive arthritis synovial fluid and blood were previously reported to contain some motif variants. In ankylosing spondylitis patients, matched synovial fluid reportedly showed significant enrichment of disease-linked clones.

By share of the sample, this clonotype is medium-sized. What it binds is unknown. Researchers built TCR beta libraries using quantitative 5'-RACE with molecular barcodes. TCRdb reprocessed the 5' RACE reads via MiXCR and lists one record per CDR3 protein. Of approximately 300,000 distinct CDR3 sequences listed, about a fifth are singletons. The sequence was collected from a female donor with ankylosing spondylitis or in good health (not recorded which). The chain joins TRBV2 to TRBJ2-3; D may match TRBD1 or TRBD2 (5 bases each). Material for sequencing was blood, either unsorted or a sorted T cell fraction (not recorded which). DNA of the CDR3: TGTGCCAGCGGGGGAGTGGGCACAGATACGCAGTATTTT. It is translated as CASGGVGTDTQYF.